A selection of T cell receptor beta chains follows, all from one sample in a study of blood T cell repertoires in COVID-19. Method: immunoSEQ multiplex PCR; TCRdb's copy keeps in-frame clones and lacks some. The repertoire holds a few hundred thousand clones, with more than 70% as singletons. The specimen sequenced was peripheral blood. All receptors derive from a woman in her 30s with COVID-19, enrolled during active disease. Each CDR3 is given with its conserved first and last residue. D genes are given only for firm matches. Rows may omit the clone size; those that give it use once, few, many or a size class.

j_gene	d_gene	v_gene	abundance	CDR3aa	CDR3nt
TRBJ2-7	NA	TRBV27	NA	CASSPGPIVYEQYF	TGTGCCAGCAGTCCGGGTCCCATTGTATACGAGCAGTACTTC
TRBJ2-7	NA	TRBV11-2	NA	CASSLGSQRLSYEQYF	TGTGCCAGCAGCTTAGGTTCTCAGCGGCTCTCCTACGAGCAGTACTTC
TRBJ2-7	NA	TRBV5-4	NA	CASSLGGGSYEQYF	TGTGCCAGCAGCTTGGGAGGAGGCTCCTACGAGCAGTACTTC
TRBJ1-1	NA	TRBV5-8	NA	CASFSQKLQQSNTEAFF	TGTGCCAGCTTCTCCCAAAAGTTACAACAGAGCAACACTGAAGCTTTCTTT
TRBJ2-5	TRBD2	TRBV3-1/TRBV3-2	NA	CASSQTSGAGGETQYF	TGTGCCAGCAGCCAAACTAGCGGAGCGGGAGGAGAGACCCAGTACTTC
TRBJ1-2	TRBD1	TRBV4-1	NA	CASSPRLPGGQSGYTF	TGCGCCAGCAGCCCCCGACTACCAGGGGGCCAAAGTGGCTACACCTTC
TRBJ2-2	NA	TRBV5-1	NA	CASSKTLGGTGELFF	TGCGCCAGCAGCAAGACACTAGGGGGCACCGGGGAGCTGTTTTTT
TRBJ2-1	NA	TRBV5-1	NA	CASSPEGGSYNEQFF	TGCGCCAGCAGCCCGGAAGGGGGCTCCTACAATGAGCAGTTCTTC
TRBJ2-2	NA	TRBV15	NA	CATSTELVNTGELFF	TGTGCCACCAGCACGGAACTAGTTAACACCGGGGAGCTGTTTTTT
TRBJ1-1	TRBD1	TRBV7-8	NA	CASSLRDRGTEAFF	TGTGCCAGCAGCTTAAGGGACAGGGGCACTGAAGCTTTCTTT
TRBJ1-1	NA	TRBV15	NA	CATSRGGDTEAFF	TGTGCCACCAGCCGAGGGGGGGACACTGAAGCTTTCTTT
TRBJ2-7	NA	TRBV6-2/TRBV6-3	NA	CASSYGERFSYEQYF	TGTGCCAGCAGTTACGGAGAGCGGTTCAGCTACGAGCAGTACTTC
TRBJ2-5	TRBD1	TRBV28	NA	CASSSYLQGDQETQYF	TGTGCCAGCAGTTCCTATTTACAGGGGGACCAAGAGACCCAGTACTTC
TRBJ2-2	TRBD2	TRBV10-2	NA	CASSELAGAGELFF	TGCGCCAGCAGTGAACTAGCGGGCGCCGGGGAGCTGTTTTTT
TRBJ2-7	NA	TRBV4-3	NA	CASSQDGGSSSYEQYF	TGCGCCAGCAGCCAAGATGGAGGGTCTTCCTCCTACGAGCAGTACTTC
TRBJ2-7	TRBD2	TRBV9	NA	CASSVAASGFRYEQYF	TGTGCCAGCAGCGTAGCGGCTAGCGGGTTCCGCTACGAGCAGTACTTC
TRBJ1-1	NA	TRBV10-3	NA	CAISPRGWDTEAFF	TGTGCCATCTCACCCAGGGGTTGGGACACTGAAGCTTTCTTT
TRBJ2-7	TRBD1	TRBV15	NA	CATSRDRQGAHYEQYF	TGTGCCACCAGCAGAGATCGCCAGGGGGCTCACTACGAGCAGTACTTC
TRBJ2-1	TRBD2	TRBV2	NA	CASRTTSAGDNEQFF	TGTGCCAGCAGGACAACTAGCGCGGGGGACAATGAGCAGTTCTTC
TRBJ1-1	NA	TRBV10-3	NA	CAISFQGNTEAFF	TGTGCCATCAGTTTCCAGGGGAACACTGAAGCTTTCTTT
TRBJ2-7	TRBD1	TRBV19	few	CASSGPNRSGTGAYEQYF	TGTGCCAGTAGCGGCCCGAACAGATCCGGGACAGGGGCTTACGAGCAGTACTTC
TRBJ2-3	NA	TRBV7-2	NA	CASSQYRGSDTQYF	TGTGCCAGCAGCCAATACCGGGGGTCAGATACGCAGTATTTT
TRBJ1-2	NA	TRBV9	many	CASSVGGHYGYTF	TGTGCCAGCAGCGTAGGGGGGCACTATGGCTACACCTTC
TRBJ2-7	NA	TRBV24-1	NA	CATSDLSRDEQYF	TGTGCCACCAGTGATTTGTCCCGGGATGAGCAGTACTTC
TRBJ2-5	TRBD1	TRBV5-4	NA	CASSLTGTPETQYF	TGTGCCAGCAGCCTGACAGGGACCCCAGAGACCCAGTACTTC
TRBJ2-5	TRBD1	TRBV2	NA	CASAGGAGMETQYF	TGTGCCAGCGCAGGGGGCGCCGGCATGGAGACCCAGTACTTC
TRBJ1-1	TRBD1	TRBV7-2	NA	CASSIQGDTEAFF	TGTGCCAGCAGCATACAGGGGGACACTGAAGCTTTCTTT
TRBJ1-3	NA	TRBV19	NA	CASSPQRSSGNTIYF	TGTGCCAGTAGTCCCCAGCGAAGCTCTGGAAACACCATATATTTT
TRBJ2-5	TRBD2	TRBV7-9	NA	CASSSGVSGYSRETQYF	TGTGCCAGCAGCTCTGGGGTTAGCGGGTACTCCCGCGAGACCCAGTACTTC
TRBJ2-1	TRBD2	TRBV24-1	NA	CATSDAGRRGNEQFF	TGTGCCACCAGTGATGCCGGGAGGAGGGGCAATGAGCAGTTCTTC
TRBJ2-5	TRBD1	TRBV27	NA	CASRGTGKGETQYF	TGTGCCAGCAGGGGGACAGGGAAGGGTGAGACCCAGTACTTC
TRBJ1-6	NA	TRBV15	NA	CATSRDRLIDLLHF	TGTGCCACCAGCAGAGATCGACTGATCGATCTCCTCCACTTT
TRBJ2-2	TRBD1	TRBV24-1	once	CATSDSRQGSTGELFF	TGTGCCACCAGTGATTCAAGACAGGGTTCCACCGGGGAGCTGTTTTTT
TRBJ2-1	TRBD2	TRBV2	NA	CASSELAGVNEQFF	TGTGCCAGCAGTGAACTAGCGGGGGTAAATGAGCAGTTCTTC
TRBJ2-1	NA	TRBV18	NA	CASSPNRGGMVDEQFF	TGTGCCAGCTCACCGAACAGGGGAGGTATGGTGGATGAGCAGTTCTTC
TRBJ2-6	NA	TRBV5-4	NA	CASSLGAGAPPGANVLTF	TGTGCCAGCAGCTTGGGGGCAGGGGCTCCTCCTGGGGCCAACGTCCTGACTTTC
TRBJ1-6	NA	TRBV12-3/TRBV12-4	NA	CASSSGSLHF	TGTGCCAGCAGTTCGGGGTCCCTCCACTTT
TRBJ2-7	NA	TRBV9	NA	CASSPRTGSYEQYF	TGTGCCAGCAGCCCTCGGACGGGATCCTACGAGCAGTACTTC
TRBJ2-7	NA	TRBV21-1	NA	CASSHPKQDHSYEQYF	TGTGCCAGCAGCCATCCTAAACAGGATCACTCCTACGAGCAGTACTTC
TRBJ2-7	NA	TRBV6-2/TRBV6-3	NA	CASSYSLDEQYF	TGTGCCAGCAGTTACAGTTTAGACGAGCAGTACTTC
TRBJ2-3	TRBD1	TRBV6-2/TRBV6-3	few	CASSYPPGQGTDTQYF	TGTGCCAGCAGTTACCCCCCGGGACAGGGGACAGATACGCAGTATTTT
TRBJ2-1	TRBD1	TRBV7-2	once	CASRPGGARNEQFF	TGTGCCAGCAGACCAGGGGGCGCGAGGAATGAGCAGTTCTTC
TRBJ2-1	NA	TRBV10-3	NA	CAIRDAGNEQFF	TGTGCCATCAGGGATGCGGGAAATGAGCAGTTCTTC
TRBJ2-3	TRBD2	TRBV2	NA	CASRKREGPDTQYF	TGTGCCAGCAGGAAGCGGGAGGGGCCAGATACGCAGTATTTT
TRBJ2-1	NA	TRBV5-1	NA	CASSIDRYNEQFF	TGCGCCAGCAGCATCGACAGGTATAATGAGCAGTTCTTC
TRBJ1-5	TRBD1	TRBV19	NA	CASSFNRGGNQPQHF	TGTGCCAGTAGTTTTAACAGGGGCGGCAATCAGCCCCAGCATTTT
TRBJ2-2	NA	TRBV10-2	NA	CASSESSQLRNTGELFF	TGCGCCAGCAGTGAGTCTTCCCAACTCCGAAACACCGGGGAGCTGTTTTTT
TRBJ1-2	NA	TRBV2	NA	CASSPRGAYGYTF	TGTGCCAGCAGCCCCCGTGGGGCCTATGGCTACACCTTC
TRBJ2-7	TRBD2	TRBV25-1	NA	CASCCGSRGLAFLEQYF	TGTGCCAGCTGCTGCGGCTCCCGGGGACTAGCATTTCTCGAGCAGTACTTC
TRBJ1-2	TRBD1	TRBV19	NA	CASSTPGTAYGYTF	TGTGCCAGTAGTACGCCCGGGACAGCCTATGGCTACACCTTC
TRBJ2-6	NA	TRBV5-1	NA	CASTEGAGANVLTF	TGCGCCAGCACCGAGGGGGCTGGGGCCAACGTCCTGACTTTC
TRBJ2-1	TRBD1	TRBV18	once	CASSPEQGAYNEQFF	TGTGCCAGCTCACCCGAGCAGGGGGCCTACAATGAGCAGTTCTTC
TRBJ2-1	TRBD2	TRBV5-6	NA	CASSRLASQFF	TGTGCCAGCAGCAGACTAGCGTCGCAGTTCTTC
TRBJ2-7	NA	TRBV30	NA	CAWDPGHGNEQYF	TGTGCCTGGGATCCGGGACACGGTAACGAGCAGTACTTC
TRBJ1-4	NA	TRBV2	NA	CASRSRAGSVREKLFF	TGTGCCAGCAGATCTAGGGCGGGCAGCGTGAGGGAAAAACTGTTTTTT
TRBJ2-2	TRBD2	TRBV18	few	CASSPGLAANTGELFF	TGTGCCAGCTCACCGGGACTAGCGGCGAACACCGGGGAGCTGTTTTTT
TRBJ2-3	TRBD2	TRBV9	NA	CASSVESGRASTDTQYF	TGTGCCAGCAGCGTAGAAAGCGGGAGGGCCTCTACAGATACGCAGTATTTT
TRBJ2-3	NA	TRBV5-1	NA	CASSLAGGPTDTQYF	TGCGCCAGCAGCTTGGCGGGCGGGCCCACAGATACGCAGTATTTT
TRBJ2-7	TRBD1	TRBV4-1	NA	CASSQDGGQSSYEQYF	TGCGCCAGCAGCCAAGATGGGGGACAGAGCTCCTACGAGCAGTACTTC
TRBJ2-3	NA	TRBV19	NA	CATRNLADTQYF	TGTGCCACCCGTAACCTAGCAGATACGCAGTATTTT